One TCR beta chain is described in this entry. The antigen remains undetermined. J was trimmed by 3 bases and V by 5 bases; bases with no gene match: 7. CDR3 length equals 16 residues. Germline CDR1 SGHTA, CDR2 FQGNSA. Data came from immunoSEQ multiplex PCR; TCRdb stores just in-frame clones and leaves some out. The sample includes about 130,000 clones, 75% to 95% of them seen just once. The data derive from a study of T cell responses to AZD1222 COVID-19 vaccine. Study-wide results and limits: Among the donors, most were white British and more were female, and clonal diversity was possibly underestimated. Seropositive AZD1222 recipients at baseline numbered only five or six.

The material was peripheral blood, obtained on day 0 of AZD1222 vaccination. This sequence joins TRBV7-2 and TRBJ2-6; TRBD1 agrees at 7 bases. The sequence came from an adult in good health. The CDR3 protein is CASSTRGPGGANVLTF. Here the CDR3 DNA reads TGTGCCAGCAGCACTAGGGGGCCCGGTGGGGCCAACGTCCTGACTTTC.